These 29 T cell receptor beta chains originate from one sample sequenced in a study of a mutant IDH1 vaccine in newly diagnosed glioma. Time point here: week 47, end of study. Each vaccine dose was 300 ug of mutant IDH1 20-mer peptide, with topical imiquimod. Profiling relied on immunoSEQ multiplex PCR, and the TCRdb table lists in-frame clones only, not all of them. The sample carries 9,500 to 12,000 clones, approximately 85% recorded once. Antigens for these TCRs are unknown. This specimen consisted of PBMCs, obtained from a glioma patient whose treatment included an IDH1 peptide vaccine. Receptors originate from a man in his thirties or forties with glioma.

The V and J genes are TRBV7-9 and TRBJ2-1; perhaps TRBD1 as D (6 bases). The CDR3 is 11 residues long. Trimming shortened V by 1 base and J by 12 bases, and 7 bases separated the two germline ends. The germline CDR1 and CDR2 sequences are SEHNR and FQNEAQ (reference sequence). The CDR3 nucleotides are TGTGCCAGCAGCTTAGTACAGGGGCAGTTCTTC. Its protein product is CASSLVQGQFF.

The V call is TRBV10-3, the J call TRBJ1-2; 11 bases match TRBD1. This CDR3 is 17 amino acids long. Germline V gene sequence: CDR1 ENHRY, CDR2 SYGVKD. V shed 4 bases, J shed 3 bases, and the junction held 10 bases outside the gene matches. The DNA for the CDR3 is TGTGCCATCAGTGCATCGGGTGGACAGGGGGCTGACTATGGCTACACCTTC. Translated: CAISASGGQGADYGYTF.

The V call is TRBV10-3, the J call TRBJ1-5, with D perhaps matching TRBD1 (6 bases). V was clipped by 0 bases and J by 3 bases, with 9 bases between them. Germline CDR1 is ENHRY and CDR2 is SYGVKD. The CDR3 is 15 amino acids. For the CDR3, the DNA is TGTGCCATCAGTGAGTCGGACAGTCTCAATCAGCCCCAGCATTTT. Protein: CAISESDSLNQPQHF.

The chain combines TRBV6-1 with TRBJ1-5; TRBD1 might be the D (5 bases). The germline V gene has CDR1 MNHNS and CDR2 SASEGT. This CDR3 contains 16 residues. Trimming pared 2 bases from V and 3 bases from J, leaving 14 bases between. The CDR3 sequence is CASSEWTKRLNQPQHF. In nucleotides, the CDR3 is TGTGCCAGCAGTGAATGGACAAAACGACTCAATCAGCCCCAGCATTTT.

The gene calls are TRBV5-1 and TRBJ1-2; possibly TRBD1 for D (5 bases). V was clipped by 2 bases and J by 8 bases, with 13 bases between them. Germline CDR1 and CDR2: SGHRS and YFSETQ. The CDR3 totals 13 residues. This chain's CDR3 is CASSLWQGIGYTF. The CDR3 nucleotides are TGCGCCAGCAGCTTATGGCAGGGTATCGGCTACACCTTC.

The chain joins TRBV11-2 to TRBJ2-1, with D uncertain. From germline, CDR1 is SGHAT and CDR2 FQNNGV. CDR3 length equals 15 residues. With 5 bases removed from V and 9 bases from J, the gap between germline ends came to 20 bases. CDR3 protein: CASSPRETPLSEQFF. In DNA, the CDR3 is TGTGCCAGCAGCCCCCGAGAGACTCCGTTAAGTGAGCAGTTCTTC.

In DNA, the CDR3 is TGTGCCAGCAGCTTAGCTCGGGCCGACCGGGGCCCCCTCCACTTT. Amino acid sequence: CASSLARADRGPLHF. V usage is TRBV7-9 and J usage is TRBJ1-6, with D possibly matching TRBD1 (5 bases). This CDR3 is 15 amino acids long. The V end lost 0 bases, the J end lost 13 bases, and 16 bases lay between the germline ends. Germline assignment: CDR1 SEHNR and CDR2 FQNEAQ (reference sequence).

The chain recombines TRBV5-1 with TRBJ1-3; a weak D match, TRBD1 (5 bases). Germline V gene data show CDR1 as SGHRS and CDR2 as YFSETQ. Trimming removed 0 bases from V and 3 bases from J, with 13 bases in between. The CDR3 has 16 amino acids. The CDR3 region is CASSLGTGTLGNTIYF. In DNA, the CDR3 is TGCGCCAGCAGCTTGGGGACCGGGACCCTTGGAAACACCATATATTTT. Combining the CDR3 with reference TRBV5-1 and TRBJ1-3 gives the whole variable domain KAGVTQTPRYLIKTRGQQVTLSCSPISGHRSVSWYQQTPGQGLQFLFEYFSETQRNKGNFPGRFSGRQFSNSRSEMNVSTLELGDSALYLCASSLGTGTLGNTIYFGEGSWLTVV.

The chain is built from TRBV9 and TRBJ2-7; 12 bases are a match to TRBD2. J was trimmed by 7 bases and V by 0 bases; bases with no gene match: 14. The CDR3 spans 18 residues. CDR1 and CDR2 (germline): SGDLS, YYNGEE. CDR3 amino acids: CASSVGGPVRLAGVEQYF. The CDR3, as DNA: TGTGCCAGCAGCGTAGGTGGACCTGTGAGACTAGCGGGAGTTGAGCAGTACTTC.

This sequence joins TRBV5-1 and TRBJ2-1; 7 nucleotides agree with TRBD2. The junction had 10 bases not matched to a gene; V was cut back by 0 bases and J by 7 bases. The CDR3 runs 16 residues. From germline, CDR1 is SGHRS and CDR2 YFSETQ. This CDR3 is CASSLGGSDAGNEQFF. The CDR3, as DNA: TGCGCCAGCAGCTTGGGCGGGAGCGACGCTGGAAATGAGCAGTTCTTC.

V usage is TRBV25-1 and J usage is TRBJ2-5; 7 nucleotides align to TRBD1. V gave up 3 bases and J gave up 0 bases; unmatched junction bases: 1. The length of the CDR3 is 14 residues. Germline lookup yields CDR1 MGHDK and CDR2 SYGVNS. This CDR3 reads CASSERGHQETQYF. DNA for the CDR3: TGTGCCAGCAGTGAGAGGGGGCACCAAGAGACCCAGTACTTC.

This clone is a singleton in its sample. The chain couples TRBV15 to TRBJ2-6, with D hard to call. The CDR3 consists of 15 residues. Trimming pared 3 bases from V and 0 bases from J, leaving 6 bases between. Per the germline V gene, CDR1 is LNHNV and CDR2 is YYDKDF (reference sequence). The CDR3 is CATSSRYSGANVLTF. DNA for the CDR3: TGTGCCACCAGCAGTCGTTACTCTGGGGCCAACGTCCTGACTTTC.

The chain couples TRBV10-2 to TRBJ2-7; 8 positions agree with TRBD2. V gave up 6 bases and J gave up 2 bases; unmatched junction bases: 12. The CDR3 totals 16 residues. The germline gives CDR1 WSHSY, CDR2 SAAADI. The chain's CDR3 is CASRATPGLGTYEQYF. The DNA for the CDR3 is TGCGCCAGCAGGGCCACACCGGGACTAGGGACCTACGAGCAGTACTTC.

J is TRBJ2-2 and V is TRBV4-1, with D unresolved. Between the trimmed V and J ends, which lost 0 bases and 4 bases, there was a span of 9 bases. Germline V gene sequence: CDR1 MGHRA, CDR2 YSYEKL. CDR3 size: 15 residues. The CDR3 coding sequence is TGCGCCAGCAGCCAAGAGGGGTGGGGCACCGGGGAGCTGTTTTTT. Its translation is CASSQEGWGTGELFF.

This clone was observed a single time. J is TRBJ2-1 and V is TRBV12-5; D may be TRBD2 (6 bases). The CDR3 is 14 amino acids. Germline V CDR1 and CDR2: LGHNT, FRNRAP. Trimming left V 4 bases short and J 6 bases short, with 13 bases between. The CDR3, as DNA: TGTGCTAGTGGTTCCCCCAAGGAGGGCAATGAGCAGTTCTTC. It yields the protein CASGSPKEGNEQFF.

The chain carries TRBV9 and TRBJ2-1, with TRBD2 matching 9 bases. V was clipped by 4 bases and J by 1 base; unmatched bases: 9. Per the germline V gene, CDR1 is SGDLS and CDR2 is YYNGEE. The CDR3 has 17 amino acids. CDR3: CASSTPSGTFSYNEQFF. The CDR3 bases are TGTGCCAGCAGCACCCCTAGCGGGACCTTTTCCTACAATGAGCAGTTCTTC.

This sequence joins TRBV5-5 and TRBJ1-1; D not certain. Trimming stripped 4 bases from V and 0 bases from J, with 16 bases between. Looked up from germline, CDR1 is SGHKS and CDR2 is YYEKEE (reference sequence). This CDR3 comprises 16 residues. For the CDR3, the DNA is TGTGCCAGCAGCCCTACCGGGATAGGAATGAACACTGAAGCTTTCTTT. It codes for CASSPTGIGMNTEAFF.

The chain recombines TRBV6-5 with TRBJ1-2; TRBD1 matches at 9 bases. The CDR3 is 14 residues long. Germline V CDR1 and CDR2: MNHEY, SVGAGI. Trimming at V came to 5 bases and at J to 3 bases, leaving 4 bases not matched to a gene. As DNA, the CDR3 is TGTGCCAGCAGTACAGGGGGCTTATACTATGGCTACACCTTC. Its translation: CASSTGGLYYGYTF.

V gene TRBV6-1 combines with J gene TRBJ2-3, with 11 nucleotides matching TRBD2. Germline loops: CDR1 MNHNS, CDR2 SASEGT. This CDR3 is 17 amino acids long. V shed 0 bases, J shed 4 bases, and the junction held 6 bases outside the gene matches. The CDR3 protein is CASSEAPIAGGSDTQYF. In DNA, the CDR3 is TGTGCCAGCAGTGAAGCTCCAATAGCGGGAGGGTCAGATACGCAGTATTTT.

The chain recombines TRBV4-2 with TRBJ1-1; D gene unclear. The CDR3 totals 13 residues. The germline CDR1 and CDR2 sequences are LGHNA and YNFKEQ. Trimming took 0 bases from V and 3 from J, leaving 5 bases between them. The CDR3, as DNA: TGTGCCAGCAGCCAAGAGCGCTACACTGAAGCTTTCTTT. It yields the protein CASSQERYTEAFF.

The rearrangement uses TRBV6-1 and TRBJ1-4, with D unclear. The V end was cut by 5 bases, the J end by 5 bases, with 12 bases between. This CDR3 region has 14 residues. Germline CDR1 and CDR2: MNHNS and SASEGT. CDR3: CASSRVTPNEKLFF. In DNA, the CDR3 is TGTGCCAGCAGTAGAGTCACCCCGAATGAAAAACTGTTTTTT.

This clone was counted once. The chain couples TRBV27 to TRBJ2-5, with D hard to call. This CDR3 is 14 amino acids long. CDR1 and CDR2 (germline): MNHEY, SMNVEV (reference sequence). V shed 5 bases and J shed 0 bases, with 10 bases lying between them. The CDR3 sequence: CASSINPYQETQYF. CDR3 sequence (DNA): TGTGCCAGCAGTATTAACCCGTACCAAGAGACCCAGTACTTC.

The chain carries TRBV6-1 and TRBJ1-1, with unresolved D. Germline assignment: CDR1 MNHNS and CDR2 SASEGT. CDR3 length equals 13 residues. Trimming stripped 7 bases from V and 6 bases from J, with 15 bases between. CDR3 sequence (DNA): TGTGCCAGCAACTCCCCCTGGCGGTCTGAAGCTTTCTTT. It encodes CASNSPWRSEAFF.

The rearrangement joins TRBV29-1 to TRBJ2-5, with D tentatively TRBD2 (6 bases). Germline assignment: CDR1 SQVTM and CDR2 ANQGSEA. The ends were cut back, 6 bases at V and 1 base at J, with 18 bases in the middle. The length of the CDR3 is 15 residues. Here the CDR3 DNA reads TGCAGCGTAGCCCCACTAGCTGGGAGCCAAGAGACCCAGTACTTC. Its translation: CSVAPLAGSQETQYF.

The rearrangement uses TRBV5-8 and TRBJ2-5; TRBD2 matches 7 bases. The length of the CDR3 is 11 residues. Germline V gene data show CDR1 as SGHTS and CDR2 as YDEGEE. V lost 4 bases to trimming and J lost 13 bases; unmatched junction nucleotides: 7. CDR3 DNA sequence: TGTGCCAGCAGCCCGGGGGGACCTCCGTACTTC. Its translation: CASSPGGPPYF.

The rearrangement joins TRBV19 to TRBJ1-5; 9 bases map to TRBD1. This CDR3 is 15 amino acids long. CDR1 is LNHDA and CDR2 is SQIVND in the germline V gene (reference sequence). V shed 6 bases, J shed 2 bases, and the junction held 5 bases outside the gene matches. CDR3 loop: CASRTTGGGNQPQHF. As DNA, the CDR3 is TGTGCCAGTAGGACGACAGGGGGGGGCAATCAGCCCCAGCATTTT.

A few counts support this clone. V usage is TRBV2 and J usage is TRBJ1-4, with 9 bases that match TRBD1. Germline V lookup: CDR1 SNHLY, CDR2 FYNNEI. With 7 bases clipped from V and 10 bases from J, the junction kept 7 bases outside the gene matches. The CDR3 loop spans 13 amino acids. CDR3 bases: TGTGCCAGCAAGGTGACAGGGGGAGGAAAACTGTTTTTT. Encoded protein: CASKVTGGGKLFF.

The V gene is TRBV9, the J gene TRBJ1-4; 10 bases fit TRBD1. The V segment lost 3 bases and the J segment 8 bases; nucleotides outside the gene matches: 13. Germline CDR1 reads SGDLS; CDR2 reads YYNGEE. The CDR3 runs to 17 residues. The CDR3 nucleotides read TGTGCCAGCAGCGCCGGGACAGGGGCGGAAGATGGGGAAAAACTGTTTTTT. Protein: CASSAGTGAEDGEKLFF.

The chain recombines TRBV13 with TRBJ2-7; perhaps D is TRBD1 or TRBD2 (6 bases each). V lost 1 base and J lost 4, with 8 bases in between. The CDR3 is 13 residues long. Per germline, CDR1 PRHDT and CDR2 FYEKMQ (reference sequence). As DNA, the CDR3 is TGTGCCAGCAGCTTAGAAGGGGGGTACGAGCAGTACTTC. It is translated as CASSLEGGYEQYF.